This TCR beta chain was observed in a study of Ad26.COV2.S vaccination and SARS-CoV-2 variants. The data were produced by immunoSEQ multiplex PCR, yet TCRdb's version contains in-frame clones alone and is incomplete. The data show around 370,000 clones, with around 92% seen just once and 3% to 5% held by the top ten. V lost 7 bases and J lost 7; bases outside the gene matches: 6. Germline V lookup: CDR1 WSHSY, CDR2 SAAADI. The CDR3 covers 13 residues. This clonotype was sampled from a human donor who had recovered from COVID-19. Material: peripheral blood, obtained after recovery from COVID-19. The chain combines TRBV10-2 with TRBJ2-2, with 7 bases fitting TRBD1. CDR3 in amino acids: CASTDRAIGELFF. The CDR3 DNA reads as TGCGCCAGCACAGACAGGGCGATCGGGGAGCTGTTTTTT.